This TCR beta chain was sequenced during a study of Ad26.COV2.S vaccination and SARS-CoV-2 variants. Study background: Within the COV1001 Ad26.COV2.S trial arm, the donor was enrolled. The authors gave Ad26.COV2.S intramuscularly, either once or twice 56 days apart.

Regarding treatment: approximately 18 received Ad26.COV2.S at low or high dose, single or two shots; 5 received placebo; per-sample allocation not given. Day 63 following the first vaccine or placebo injection was when the samples were taken. Repertoires were generated with immunoSEQ multiplex PCR, while TCRdb's copy carries only in-frame clones and drops some. The repertoire consists of around 450,000 clones, with around 87% occurring once and the leading ten covering 3.6%. CDR3 length: 13 residues. V lost 4 bases, J lost 5 bases, and 11 bases lay in between. Germline CDR1 SGHTA, CDR2 FQGTGA. This clone occurred once. This same CDR3 is encoded by further DNA sequences in the sample.

Sample: peripheral blood, taken in a trial of Ad26.COV2.S vaccine versus placebo. The chain has TRBV7-3 and TRBJ2-5; possibly TRBD2 for D (6 bases). The source is a person aged 18 to 65 who received the Ad26.COV2.S COVID-19 vaccine or a placebo. CDR3 DNA sequence: TGTGCCAGCAGCTCGACTAGGGGTGAGACCCAGTACTTC. It encodes CASSSTRGETQYF.